A single sample gave rise to the 30 T cell receptor beta chains below, sequenced in a study of response to subunit inactivated influenza vaccine. In TCRdb, the RT-PCR reads were re-called with MiXCR into one record per CDR3 protein. This table has 560,000 or so distinct CDR3 sequences, roughly 8.2% appearing once. Specimen: PBMCs from blood, collected around 25 months after vaccination. These receptors all come from a man between 50 and 70 years old who received an inactivated influenza vaccine.

This clonotype appeared a few times. V usage is TRBV28 and J usage is TRBJ2-7; D may be TRBD1 (6 bases). This CDR3 contains 17 residues. Trimming shortened V by 1 base and J by 5 bases, and 21 bases separated the two germline ends. Germline V CDR1 and CDR2: MDHEN, SYDVKM. As DNA, the CDR3 is TGTGCCAGCAGTTTATTTGGGCGGTTTACAGGGATTAACGAGCAGTACTTC. It is translated as CASSLFGRFTGINEQYF.

The chain is built from TRBV6-5 and TRBJ1-1; D perhaps matches TRBD1 (6 bases). Trimming left V 2 bases short and J 7 bases short, with 20 bases between. This CDR3 is built from 16 residues. Germline lookup yields CDR1 MNHEY and CDR2 SVGAGI. The CDR3 loop reads CASSYGGNRVGSEAFF. The CDR3 DNA follows: TGTGCCAGCAGTTACGGGGGGAACAGGGTTGGGAGTGAAGCTTTCTTT.

The V and J genes are TRBV6-5 and TRBJ2-3; D is unclear. Germline assignment: CDR1 MNHEY and CDR2 SVGAGI. This CDR3 region has 15 residues. V lost 2 bases and J lost 2, with 11 bases in between. The CDR3 region is CASSYDHPNTDTQYF. CDR3 sequence (DNA): TGTGCCAGCAGTTACGATCATCCAAACACAGATACGCAGTATTTT.

This chain connects TRBV18 to TRBJ1-6, with 7 nucleotides matching TRBD1. Per germline, CDR1 KGHSH and CDR2 LQKENI. This CDR3 is 17 amino acids long. V shed 2 bases, J shed 9 bases, and the junction held 13 bases outside the gene matches. DNA for the CDR3: TGTGCCAGCTCACCAACTGAACGGACAGGAACACTTTCACCCCTCCACTTT. The encoded protein is CASSPTERTGTLSPLHF. Looking up the rest from reference TRBV18 and TRBJ1-6 gives the full variable domain: NAGVMQNPRHLVRRRGQEARLRCSPMKGHSHVYWYRQLPEEGLKFMVYLQKENIIDESGMPKERFSAEFPKEGPSILRIQQVVRGDSAAYFCASSPTERTGTLSPLHFGNGTRLTVT.

This clonotype was counted between two and nine times. This chain links TRBV6-2 or TRBV6-3 with TRBJ2-7; the D is unclear. The CDR3 is 15 amino acids. Germline CDR1 is MNHEY and CDR2 is SVGEGT. The V and J ends lost 0 bases and 2 bases respectively, with 11 bases between them. Written as DNA, the CDR3 is TGTGCCAGCAGTTACTCGAATGCGGAAGCCTACGAGCAGTACTTC. The encoded protein is CASSYSNAEAYEQYF.

This clonotype was detected ten times or more. The V call is TRBV6-1, the J call TRBJ2-7, with D perhaps TRBD1 (6 bases). CDR1 and CDR2 from the germline V gene are MNHNS and SASEGT. Trimming took 5 bases from V and 0 from J, leaving 11 bases between them. This CDR3 is built from 14 residues. In DNA, the CDR3 is TGTGCCAGCAGTCGACAGGAGTCCTCCTACGAGCAGTACTTC. Its translation: CASSRQESSYEQYF.

This clonotype was observed at least ten times. V and J are TRBV25-1 and TRBJ1-3; no reliable D call. Germline values: CDR1 MGHDK, CDR2 SYGVNS. This CDR3 has 13 amino acids. V lost 5 bases, J lost 3 bases, and 8 bases lay in between. CDR3 sequence reads: CASSTTGGNTIYF. In DNA form, the CDR3 reads TGTGCCAGCAGTACTACGGGTGGAAACACCATATATTTT.

The chain joins TRBV12-3 or TRBV12-4 to TRBJ2-3; TRBD2 agrees at 8 bases. This CDR3 has 15 amino acids. V trimming: 3 bases; J trimming: 3 bases; junction bases outside the gene matches: 5. CDR3 residues: CASSFGGGTTDTQYF. In DNA, the CDR3 is TGTGCCAGCAGTTTCGGCGGGGGGACTACAGATACGCAGTATTTT.

As regards this clonotype: This may come from a read error, since a much larger clone is one base off. V and J are TRBV20-1 and TRBJ2-2; D may match TRBD1 or TRBD2 (6 bases each). The CDR3 has 14 amino acids. The V end lost 1 base, the J end lost 3 bases, and 9 bases lay between the germline ends. From germline, CDR1 is DFQATT and CDR2 SNEGSKA (reference sequence). The CDR3 here is CSARGGAHTGELFF. The CDR3 DNA follows: TGCAGTGCTAGAGGGGGGGCACACACCGGGGAGCTGTTTTTT.

This clonotype has only a few counts. This rearrangement joins TRBV5-6 to TRBJ1-2; 8 nucleotides align to TRBD1. Trimming cost V 4 bases and J 3 bases; bases outside gene matches: 8. The CDR3 runs 15 residues. The germline V gene has CDR1 SGHDT and CDR2 YYEEEE. This CDR3 reads CASSATGEGDYGYTF. Written as DNA, the CDR3 is TGTGCCAGCAGCGCGACAGGGGAGGGGGACTATGGCTACACCTTC.

There are many counts of this clonotype. This rearrangement joins TRBV12-3 or TRBV12-4 to TRBJ2-3; 9 nucleotides align to TRBD2. The trim removed 3 bases at V and 7 bases at J, leaving 2 bases unmatched. The length of the CDR3 is 13 residues. In nucleotides, the CDR3 is TGTGCCAGCAGTTTGGCGGGAGGGAATACGCAGTATTTT. Translated: CASSLAGGNTQYF.

This chain uses TRBV11-1 with TRBJ1-5, with D hard to call. From germline, CDR1 is SGHAT and CDR2 FQDESV (reference sequence). V was shortened by 0 bases and J by 0 bases, with 18 bases between the two germline ends. There are 19 residues in the CDR3. The CDR3 reads CASSLARVGIADSNQPQHF. CDR3 DNA: TGTGCCAGCAGCTTAGCGCGGGTTGGCATAGCCGATAGCAATCAGCCCCAGCATTTT. Full variable domain (remainder filled in from reference TRBV11-1 and TRBJ1-5): EAEVAQSPRYKITEKSQAVAFWCDPISGHATLYWYRQILGQGPELLVQFQDESVVDDSQLPKDRFSAERLKGVDSTLKIQPAELGDSAMYLCASSLARVGIADSNQPQHFGDGTRLSIL.

This rearrangement joins TRBV29-1 to TRBJ2-3; TRBD2 aligns across 8 bases. This CDR3 region has 15 residues. The germline CDR1 and CDR2 sequences are SQVTM and ANQGSEA. The trim removed 1 base at V and 4 bases at J, leaving 7 bases unmatched. CDR3 protein: CSVEVKRELPDTQYF. For the CDR3, the DNA is TGCAGCGTTGAAGTCAAGCGGGAGTTACCAGATACGCAGTATTTT.

This clonotype has ten or more counts. The gene calls are TRBV7-9 and TRBJ1-2, with D uncertain. V was trimmed by 7 bases and J by 5 bases, leaving 14 bases between them. CDR1 is SEHNR and CDR2 is FQNEAQ in the germline V gene (reference sequence). The CDR3 has 13 amino acids. The CDR3 loop is CASTEPQAYGYTF. CDR3 nucleotide sequence: TGTGCCAGCACCGAACCCCAGGCTTATGGCTACACCTTC.

This clonotype was detected many times. The V and J genes are TRBV20-1 and TRBJ2-3, with 8 bases lining up with TRBD2. The CDR3 extends over 12 amino acids. Germline loops: CDR1 DFQATT, CDR2 SNEGSKA (reference sequence). V was pared by 7 bases and J by 3 bases, with 3 bases of the junction left unmatched. The chain's CDR3 is CSGLARTDTQYF. CDR3 DNA: TGCAGTGGACTAGCGAGGACAGATACGCAGTATTTT.

This clonotype was seen more than once but under ten times. The CDR3 loop is CATQGTSGTEAFF. CDR3 nucleotide sequence: TGTGCCACCCAGGGGACATCGGGCACTGAAGCTTTCTTT. The chain is built from TRBV3-1 and TRBJ1-1, with a possible D match to TRBD1 (6 bases). The CDR3 has 13 residues. From germline, CDR1 is LGHDT and CDR2 YNNKEL (reference sequence). V lost 10 bases, J lost 4 bases, and 16 bases lay in between.

This clonotype was counted a few times. The chain combines TRBV6-1 with TRBJ1-4; the D gene is possibly TRBD1 (6 bases). This CDR3 comprises 14 residues. Germline lookup yields CDR1 MNHNS and CDR2 SASEGT. With 6 bases removed from V and 8 bases from J, the gap between germline ends came to 16 bases. The CDR3 spells CASSVGQWEEKLFF. The CDR3 DNA is TGTGCCAGCAGCGTGGGACAATGGGAGGAAAAACTGTTTTTT.

The chain links TRBV12-3 or TRBV12-4 to TRBJ2-7, with TRBD1 identical over 9 bases. The CDR3 contains 13 residues. V lost 6 bases, J lost 10 bases, and 10 bases stayed unmatched. CDR3 DNA: TGTGCCAGCAGCTATGACAGGGGGGCCTCTCAGTACTTC. It specifies CASSYDRGASQYF.

This clonotype was counted at least ten times. V and J are TRBV5-1 and TRBJ2-5, with D possibly called TRBD1 or TRBD2 (5 bases each). The V gene lost 1 base and the J gene lost 7 bases, with 14 bases spanning the gap. This CDR3 contains 14 residues. CDR1 and CDR2 (germline): SGHRS, YFSETQ. CDR3 sequence (DNA): TGCGCCAGCAGCTTGTTCGGGGCCTCGACGACCCAGTACTTC. Translation: CASSLFGASTTQYF.

This clonotype was recorded a few times. The chain has TRBV14 and TRBJ2-3, with 9 bases identical to TRBD2. Looked up from germline, CDR1 is SGHDN and CDR2 is FVKESK. Losses at the gene ends were 4 bases for V and 0 bases for J; bases not matched to a gene: 11. This CDR3 region has 18 residues. CDR3 sequence reads: CASSLLRTSVMSTDTQYF. CDR3 coding DNA: TGTGCCAGCAGCCTACTTAGGACTAGCGTGATGAGCACAGATACGCAGTATTTT.

This clonotype occurred a few times. The rearrangement uses TRBV12-3 or TRBV12-4 and TRBJ2-3; 8 bases map to TRBD2. The V gene end was trimmed by 6 bases and the J gene end by 0 bases; junction bases not matched to a gene: 8. The CDR3 runs to 16 residues. This chain's CDR3 is CASSSGAGGSTDTQYF. As DNA, the CDR3 is TGTGCCAGCAGCTCCGGGGCGGGGGGAAGCACAGATACGCAGTATTTT.

This clonotype was seen ten or more times. The chain links TRBV29-1 to TRBJ1-2; D unclear. CDR1 SQVTM and CDR2 ANQGSEA come from the germline V gene. Trimming took 6 bases from V and 6 from J, leaving 11 bases between them. The length of the CDR3 is 11 residues. The CDR3, as DNA: TGCAGCGTGCAACAATACAATGGCTACACCTTC. Translated: CSVQQYNGYTF.

This chain connects TRBV29-1 to TRBJ2-4; 12 bases map to TRBD2. Germline V gene data show CDR1 as SQVTM and CDR2 as ANQGSEA. The junction had 16 bases not matched to a gene; V was cut back by 1 base and J by 6 bases. The CDR3 sequence is 19 residues long. The CDR3 DNA reads as TGCAGCGTTGAAGGTCCCCACGATCTAGCGGGAGGGAAGGTAAACATTCAGTACTTC. Its translation is CSVEGPHDLAGGKVNIQYF.

This clonotype was observed many times. The rearrangement links TRBV7-2 to TRBJ1-2; tentative D call: TRBD1 (5 bases). The ends were cut back, 6 bases at V and 3 bases at J, with 11 bases in the middle. The germline gives CDR1 SGHTA, CDR2 FQGNSA. The CDR3 consists of 13 residues. For the CDR3, the DNA is TGTGCCAGCAGATCAACAGGCGACTATGGCTACACCTTC. This gives the protein CASRSTGDYGYTF.

The chain joins TRBV7-6 to TRBJ2-1; D may correspond to TRBD1 or TRBD2 (6 bases each). The length of the CDR3 is 13 residues. The ends were cut back, 0 bases at V and 8 bases at J, with 8 bases in the middle. The germline V gene has CDR1 SGHVS and CDR2 FNYEAQ. This CDR3 reads CASSLAEGDEQFF. DNA for the CDR3: TGTGCCAGCAGCTTAGCGGAGGGGGATGAGCAGTTCTTC.

V is TRBV4-1 and J is TRBJ2-7; weak D call: TRBD1 (7 bases). The CDR3 is made up of 14 amino acids. Germline loops: CDR1 MGHRA, CDR2 YSYEKL. The V end was cut by 4 bases, the J end by 5 bases, with 15 bases between. CDR3 DNA: TGCGCCAGCAGCCTGAGACAGGGCGGGGACGAGCAGTACTTC. It translates to CASSLRQGGDEQYF.

The CDR3 is CASKVQGGLTDTQYF. The DNA of the CDR3 is TGCGCCAGCAAAGTACAGGGAGGACTCACAGATACGCAGTATTTT. The V and J genes are TRBV5-1 and TRBJ2-3; tentatively, D is TRBD1 or TRBD2 (6 bases each). Trimming stripped 6 bases from V and 2 bases from J, with 16 bases between. CDR1 SGHRS and CDR2 YFSETQ come from the germline V gene. This CDR3 is built from 15 residues.

The genes are TRBV20-1 and TRBJ2-5; TRBD2 aligns across 9 bases. The germline CDR1 and CDR2 sequences are DFQATT and SNEGSKA (reference sequence). This CDR3 comprises 16 residues. V dropped 0 bases and J dropped 5; count of bases not matched to a gene: 10. Here the CDR3 reads CSARDYRLAGMETQYF. CDR3 bases: TGCAGTGCTAGAGATTATCGGCTAGCGGGGATGGAGACCCAGTACTTC.

This chain connects TRBV7-8 to TRBJ1-3; D not resolved. This CDR3 is built from 15 residues. Germline CDR1 SGHVS, CDR2 FQNEAQ. Trimming pared 1 base from V and 2 bases from J, leaving 9 bases between. DNA for the CDR3: TGTGCCAGCAGCTTAGGCGGAGGGCCTGGAAACACCATATATTTT. This encodes CASSLGGGPGNTIYF.

This clonotype was detected a few times. V and J are TRBV20-1 and TRBJ2-1; D remains unclear. Trimming left V 2 bases short and J 4 bases short, with 12 bases between. Per the germline V gene, CDR1 is DFQATT and CDR2 is SNEGSKA (reference sequence). The CDR3 is made up of 14 amino acids. DNA of the CDR3: TGCAGTGCTAGATCACTACTGGGGTACAATGAGCAGTTCTTC. It is translated as CSARSLLGYNEQFF.